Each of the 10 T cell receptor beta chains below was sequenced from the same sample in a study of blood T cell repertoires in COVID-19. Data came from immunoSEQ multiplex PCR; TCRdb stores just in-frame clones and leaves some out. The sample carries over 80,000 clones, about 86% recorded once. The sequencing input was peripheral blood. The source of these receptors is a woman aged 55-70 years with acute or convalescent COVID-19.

CDR3 nucleotides: TGTGCCAGCTCACCAGGCAGCAATCAGCCCCAGCATTTT. Protein product: CASSPGSNQPQHF. The rearrangement joins TRBV18 to TRBJ1-5; D is undetermined. Germline CDR1 is KGHSH and CDR2 is LQKENI. This CDR3 comprises 13 residues. The V end was cut by 2 bases, the J end by 1 base, with 3 bases between.

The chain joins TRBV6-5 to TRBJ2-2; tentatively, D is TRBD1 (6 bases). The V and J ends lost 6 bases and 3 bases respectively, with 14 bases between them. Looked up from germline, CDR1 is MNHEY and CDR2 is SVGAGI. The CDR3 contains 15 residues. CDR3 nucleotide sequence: TGTGCCAGCAGCCACACAGGGTTGGACACCGGGGAGCTGTTTTTT. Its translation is CASSHTGLDTGELFF.

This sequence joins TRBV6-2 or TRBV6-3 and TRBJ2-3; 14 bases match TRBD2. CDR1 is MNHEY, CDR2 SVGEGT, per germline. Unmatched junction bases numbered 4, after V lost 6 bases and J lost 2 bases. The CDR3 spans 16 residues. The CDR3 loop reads CASSWGLAGVTDTQYF. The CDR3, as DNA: TGTGCCAGCAGCTGGGGACTAGCGGGAGTCACAGATACGCAGTATTTT.

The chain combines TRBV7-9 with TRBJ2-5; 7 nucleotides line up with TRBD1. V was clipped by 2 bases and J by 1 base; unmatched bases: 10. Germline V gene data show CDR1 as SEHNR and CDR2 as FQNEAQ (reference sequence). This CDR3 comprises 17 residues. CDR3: CASSLLGGRGSQETQYF. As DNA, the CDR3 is TGTGCCAGCAGCTTATTAGGGGGCAGGGGAAGCCAAGAGACCCAGTACTTC.

CDR3 protein: CASTYRGLKSHEQYF. CDR3 nucleotide sequence: TGTGCCAGCACCTACAGGGGCCTCAAGAGTCACGAGCAGTACTTC. The chain links TRBV6-5 to TRBJ2-7; 7 bases fit TRBD1. The germline CDR1 and CDR2 sequences are MNHEY and SVGAGI. After removal of 7 bases from V and 5 bases from J, the junction contained 14 bases not matched to a gene. The CDR3 contains 15 residues.

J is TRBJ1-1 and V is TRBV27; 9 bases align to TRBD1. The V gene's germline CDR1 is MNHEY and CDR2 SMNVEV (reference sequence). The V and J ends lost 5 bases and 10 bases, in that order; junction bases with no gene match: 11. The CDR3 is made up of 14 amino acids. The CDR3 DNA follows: TGTGCCAGCAGTCGCACCGGGACAGGGATCTTAGCTTTCTTT. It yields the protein CASSRTGTGILAFF.

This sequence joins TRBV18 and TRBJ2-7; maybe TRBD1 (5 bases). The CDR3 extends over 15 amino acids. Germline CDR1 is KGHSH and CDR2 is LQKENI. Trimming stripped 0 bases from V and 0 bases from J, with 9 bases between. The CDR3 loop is CASSPPQGASYEQYF. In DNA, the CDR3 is TGTGCCAGCTCACCACCGCAGGGCGCCTCCTACGAGCAGTACTTC.

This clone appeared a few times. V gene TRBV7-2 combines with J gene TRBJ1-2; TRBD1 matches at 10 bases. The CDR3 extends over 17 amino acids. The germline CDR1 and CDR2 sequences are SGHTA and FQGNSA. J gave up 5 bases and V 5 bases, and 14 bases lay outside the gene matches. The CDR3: CASSRQTGQGFRYGYTF. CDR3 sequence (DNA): TGTGCCAGCAGCCGGCAGACGGGACAGGGGTTTAGGTATGGCTACACCTTC.

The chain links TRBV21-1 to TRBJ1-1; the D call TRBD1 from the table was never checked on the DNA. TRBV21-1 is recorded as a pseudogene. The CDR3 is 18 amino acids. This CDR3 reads CASSKGARGRAMNTEAFF. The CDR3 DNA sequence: TGTGCCAGCAGCAAAGGGGCCAGGGGAAGGGCCATGAACACTGAAGCTTTCTTT.

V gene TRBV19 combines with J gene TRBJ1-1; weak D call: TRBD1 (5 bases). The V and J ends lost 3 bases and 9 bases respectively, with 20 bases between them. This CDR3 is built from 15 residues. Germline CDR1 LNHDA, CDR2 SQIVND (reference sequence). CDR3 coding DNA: TGTGCCAGTAGTATCGAAGCCAGGGTTCCCAGTCAAGCTTTCTTT. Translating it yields CASSIEARVPSQAFF.